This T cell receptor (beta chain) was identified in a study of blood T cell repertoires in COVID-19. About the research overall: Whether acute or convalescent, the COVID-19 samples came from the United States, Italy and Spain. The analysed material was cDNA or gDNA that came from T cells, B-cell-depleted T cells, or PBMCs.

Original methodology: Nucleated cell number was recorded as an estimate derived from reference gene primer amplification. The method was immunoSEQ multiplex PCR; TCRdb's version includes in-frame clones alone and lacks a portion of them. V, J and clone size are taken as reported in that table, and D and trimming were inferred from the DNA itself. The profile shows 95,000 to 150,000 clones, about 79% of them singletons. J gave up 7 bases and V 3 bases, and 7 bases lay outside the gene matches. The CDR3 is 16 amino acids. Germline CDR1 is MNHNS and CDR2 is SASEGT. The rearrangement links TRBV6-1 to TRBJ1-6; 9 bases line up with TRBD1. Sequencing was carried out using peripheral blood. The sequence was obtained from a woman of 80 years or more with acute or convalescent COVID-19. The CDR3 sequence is CASSDVPGQGNSPLHF. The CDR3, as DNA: TGTGCCAGCAGTGACGTACCGGGACAGGGAAATTCACCCCTCCACTTT.